Listed below are T cell receptor beta chains from one sample, sequenced in a study of cytomegalovirus exposure and HLA in healthy donors. Profiling relied on immunoSEQ multiplex PCR, and the TCRdb table lists in-frame clones only, not all of them. The sample shows about 210,000 clones, roughly 82% of them seen only once. Input material: PBMCs. The receptors originated from a man in his forties or fifties in good health and CMV-seropositive. Both conserved end residues are part of each CDR3. Fields, in order: J gene, V gene, D gene, clone size, CDR3 protein, CDR3 DNA. A D gene is named only where the DNA matches it firmly. Not every row has a clone size; where given, it reads once, few, many or a size class.

j_gene: TRBJ1-4
v_gene: TRBV19
d_gene: -
abundance: -
CDR3aa: CASRTTTGIGEKLFF
CDR3nt: TGTGCCAGTAGGACCACAACAGGGATAGGTGAAAAACTGTTTTTT

j_gene: TRBJ2-7
v_gene: TRBV30
d_gene: TRBD2
abundance: -
CDR3aa: CAWRPGRTYEQYF
CDR3nt: TGTGCCTGGAGACCCGGGAGGACCTACGAGCAGTACTTC

j_gene: TRBJ2-1
v_gene: TRBV7-7
d_gene: -
abundance: -
CDR3aa: CASSLGGGGEQFF
CDR3nt: TGTGCTAGCAGCTTAGGGGGAGGGGGGGAGCAGTTCTTC

j_gene: TRBJ1-3
v_gene: TRBV19
d_gene: TRBD1
abundance: -
CDR3aa: CASSMTGGNSGNTIYF
CDR3nt: TGTGCCAGTAGCATGACAGGGGGCAACTCTGGAAACACCATATATTTT

j_gene: TRBJ1-1
v_gene: TRBV5-1
d_gene: -
abundance: -
CDR3aa: CASSLGGREHTEAFF
CDR3nt: TGCGCCAGCAGCTTGGGGGGGCGGGAGCACACTGAAGCTTTCTTT

j_gene: TRBJ2-1
v_gene: TRBV2
d_gene: -
abundance: -
CDR3aa: CASNRATYNEQFF
CDR3nt: TGTGCCAGCAACAGGGCGACCTACAATGAGCAGTTCTTC

j_gene: TRBJ1-3
v_gene: TRBV9
d_gene: -
abundance: few
CDR3aa: CASSVEAGPSGNTIYF
CDR3nt: TGTGCCAGCAGCGTAGAGGCAGGGCCCTCTGGAAACACCATATATTTT

j_gene: TRBJ2-5
v_gene: TRBV15
d_gene: -
abundance: -
CDR3aa: CATRTGPGGYQETQYF
CDR3nt: TGTGCCACCCGGACGGGGCCCGGAGGGTACCAAGAGACCCAGTACTTC

j_gene: TRBJ1-1
v_gene: TRBV29-1
d_gene: TRBD1
abundance: -
CDR3aa: CSAYRGLGTEAFF
CDR3nt: TGCAGCGCCTACAGGGGGCTAGGCACTGAAGCTTTCTTT

j_gene: TRBJ2-5
v_gene: TRBV9
d_gene: -
abundance: -
CDR3aa: CASSVLGGQETQYF
CDR3nt: TGTGCCAGCAGCGTACTAGGAGGCCAAGAGACCCAGTACTTC

j_gene: TRBJ1-1
v_gene: TRBV29-1
d_gene: -
abundance: -
CDR3aa: CSVGRVGTEAFF
CDR3nt: TGCAGCGTTGGCAGGGTAGGGACTGAAGCTTTCTTT

j_gene: TRBJ2-7
v_gene: TRBV6-4
d_gene: -
abundance: -
CDR3aa: CASSKEGQPTYEQYF
CDR3nt: TGTGCCAGCAGCAAAGAGGGACAACCAACCTACGAGCAGTACTTC

j_gene: TRBJ2-7
v_gene: TRBV30
d_gene: -
abundance: -
CDR3aa: CAWSAPLYEQYF
CDR3nt: TGTGCCTGGAGTGCCCCTTTGTACGAGCAGTACTTC

j_gene: TRBJ2-2
v_gene: TRBV5-6
d_gene: -
abundance: few
CDR3aa: CASSLVFGELFF
CDR3nt: TGTGCCAGCAGCTTGGTATTCGGGGAGCTGTTTTTT

j_gene: TRBJ2-5
v_gene: TRBV27
d_gene: TRBD1
abundance: -
CDR3aa: CASSPDRAPSQETQYF
CDR3nt: TGTGCCAGCAGTCCGGACAGGGCGCCCTCCCAAGAGACCCAGTACTTC

j_gene: TRBJ1-1
v_gene: TRBV19
d_gene: TRBD1
abundance: -
CDR3aa: CASKDRGTAFF
CDR3nt: TGTGCCAGTAAGGACAGGGGTACGGCTTTCTTT

j_gene: TRBJ1-2
v_gene: TRBV14
d_gene: -
abundance: -
CDR3aa: CASSLQDYGYTF
CDR3nt: TGTGCCAGCAGCCTACAGGACTATGGCTACACCTTC

j_gene: TRBJ2-2
v_gene: TRBV9
d_gene: -
abundance: -
CDR3aa: CASSVEVGGGIGELFF
CDR3nt: TGTGCCAGCAGCGTAGAGGTGGGAGGAGGTATCGGGGAGCTGTTTTTT

j_gene: TRBJ1-4
v_gene: TRBV4-2
d_gene: -
abundance: -
CDR3aa: CASSQDKQATNEKLFF
CDR3nt: TGTGCCAGCAGCCAAGATAAACAGGCAACTAATGAAAAACTGTTTTTT

j_gene: TRBJ2-1
v_gene: TRBV5-1
d_gene: -
abundance: -
CDR3aa: CASSLTSSSTYNEQFF
CDR3nt: TGCGCCAGCAGCTTGACTAGCTCTTCGACCTACAATGAGCAGTTCTTC

j_gene: TRBJ1-2
v_gene: TRBV6-1
d_gene: TRBD1
abundance: few
CDR3aa: CASSEIWTGVGSSYGYTF
CDR3nt: TGTGCCAGCAGTGAAATTTGGACAGGGGTGGGATCTAGCTATGGCTACACCTTC

j_gene: TRBJ1-2
v_gene: TRBV6-5
d_gene: TRBD1
abundance: -
CDR3aa: CASSFIDGTGGYGYTF
CDR3nt: TGTGCCAGCAGTTTCATAGACGGGACAGGGGGCTATGGCTACACCTTC

j_gene: TRBJ2-1
v_gene: TRBV18
d_gene: -
abundance: -
CDR3aa: CASSPTLRYPNNEQFF
CDR3nt: TGTGCCAGCTCCCCGACACTCAGATACCCTAACAATGAGCAGTTCTTC

j_gene: TRBJ2-2
v_gene: TRBV25-1
d_gene: -
abundance: -
CDR3aa: CASAIGGAGNTGELFF
CDR3nt: TGTGCCAGCGCGATAGGGGGGGCAGGTAACACCGGGGAGCTGTTTTTT

j_gene: TRBJ2-7
v_gene: TRBV2
d_gene: -
abundance: -
CDR3aa: CASSLTSHGEQYF
CDR3nt: TGTGCCAGCAGCCTCACTAGCCACGGCGAGCAGTACTTC

j_gene: TRBJ2-3
v_gene: TRBV27
d_gene: -
abundance: -
CDR3aa: CASSTFTSRTDTQYF
CDR3nt: TGTGCCAGCAGTACTTTTACTAGCCGCACAGATACGCAGTATTTT

j_gene: TRBJ2-5
v_gene: TRBV29-1
d_gene: TRBD2
abundance: once
CDR3aa: CSVAGGGSQETQYF
CDR3nt: TGCAGCGTTGCGGGCGGGGGATCCCAAGAGACCCAGTACTTC

j_gene: TRBJ1-1
v_gene: TRBV6-6
d_gene: TRBD1
abundance: -
CDR3aa: CASSPARQGGTEAFF
CDR3nt: TGTGCCAGCAGTCCCGCCCGACAGGGAGGCACTGAAGCTTTCTTT

j_gene: TRBJ2-7
v_gene: TRBV27
d_gene: TRBD2
abundance: -
CDR3aa: CASGLAGSYEQYF
CDR3nt: TGTGCCAGCGGACTAGCGGGGTCCTACGAGCAGTACTTC

j_gene: TRBJ2-1
v_gene: TRBV7-7
d_gene: TRBD2
abundance: -
CDR3aa: CASSLTSGTSYNEQFF
CDR3nt: TGTGCCAGCAGCTTGACTAGCGGGACCTCCTACAATGAGCAGTTCTTC

j_gene: TRBJ2-7
v_gene: TRBV4-1
d_gene: TRBD2
abundance: -
CDR3aa: CASSQEGGLAVRGYEQYF
CDR3nt: TGCGCCAGCAGCCAAGAAGGGGGACTAGCCGTTCGTGGGTACGAGCAGTACTTC

j_gene: TRBJ2-4
v_gene: TRBV29-1
d_gene: TRBD2
abundance: -
CDR3aa: CSVQREGAKNIQYF
CDR3nt: TGCAGCGTCCAGCGGGAGGGAGCCAAAAACATTCAGTACTTC

j_gene: TRBJ2-1
v_gene: TRBV5-1
d_gene: TRBD2
abundance: -
CDR3aa: CASSYPGLADYNEQFF
CDR3nt: TGCGCCAGCAGCTACCCGGGACTAGCGGACTACAATGAGCAGTTCTTC

j_gene: TRBJ2-1
v_gene: TRBV7-3
d_gene: TRBD2
abundance: -
CDR3aa: CASSFSSGSYNEQFF
CDR3nt: TGTGCCAGCAGCTTTTCTAGCGGCTCCTACAATGAGCAGTTCTTC

j_gene: TRBJ2-1
v_gene: TRBV11-3
d_gene: -
abundance: -
CDR3aa: CASEESSYNEQFF
CDR3nt: TGTGCCAGCGAAGAGAGCTCCTACAATGAGCAGTTCTTC

j_gene: TRBJ1-2
v_gene: TRBV4-1
d_gene: -
abundance: -
CDR3aa: CASSQDAGIVNGYTF
CDR3nt: TGCGCCAGCAGCCAAGATGCGGGGATTGTGAATGGCTACACCTTC

j_gene: TRBJ2-3
v_gene: TRBV5-1
d_gene: -
abundance: -
CDR3aa: CASSAGTSTDTQYF
CDR3nt: TGCGCCAGCAGCGCCGGGACTAGCACAGATACGCAGTATTTT

j_gene: TRBJ1-2
v_gene: TRBV19
d_gene: -
abundance: -
CDR3aa: CASSSSTGGYGYTF
CDR3nt: TGTGCCAGTAGTTCTTCGACAGGCGGCTATGGCTACACCTTC

j_gene: TRBJ2-5
v_gene: TRBV29-1
d_gene: TRBD2
abundance: -
CDR3aa: CSVGGRGGYQETQYF
CDR3nt: TGCAGCGTTGGGGGGAGGGGAGGGTACCAAGAGACCCAGTACTTC